These 20 T cell receptor beta chains were sequenced from one sample in a study of T cells in Graves' hyperthyroidism and ophthalmopathy. Amplified TCR beta CDR3 regions came from RNA transcripts. HTBI primers were used for first-round RT-PCR of the TCR CDR3. TCRdb processed the multiplex PCR reads anew with MiXCR; each CDR3 protein has one entry. Of 610,000 or so distinct CDR3 sequences in the sample, roughly 50% are singletons; the top ten hold about 8%. Source material: peripheral blood or thyroid tissue (not recorded which). These receptors were collected from a woman aged 18-29 years with Graves' hyperthyroidism.

This clonotype was recorded many times. The chain links TRBV24-1 to TRBJ2-2; 11 bases agree with TRBD1. V lost 4 bases to trimming and J lost 1 base; unmatched junction nucleotides: 4. CDR1 KGHDR and CDR2 SFDVKD come from the germline V gene. The CDR3 runs 17 residues. DNA for the CDR3: TGTGCCACCAGTGACCCCGGGACAGGGGGGAACACCGGGGAGCTGTTTTTT. Its protein is CATSDPGTGGNTGELFF.

The chain is built from TRBV20-1 and TRBJ1-5, with D tentatively TRBD1 (5 bases). CDR1 and CDR2 (germline): DFQATT, SNEGSKA (reference sequence). Trimming removed 6 bases at V and 9 bases at J, with 24 bases between. The CDR3 loop spans 15 amino acids. The chain's CDR3 is CSAAGLAGEGRPQHF. The CDR3 DNA is TGCAGTGCAGCCGGACTAGCGGGAGAGGGGCGGCCCCAGCATTTT.

The chain links TRBV9 to TRBJ2-3; 8 bases fit TRBD2. CDR3 length equals 17 residues. V was clipped by 2 bases and J by 5 bases; unmatched bases: 13. Germline-derived CDR1 and CDR2 are SGDLS and YYNGEE. For the CDR3, the DNA is TGTGCCAGCAGCGTCTTCGGTACGGGAGGGCGGCTAGATACGCAGTATTTT. Its protein product is CASSVFGTGGRLDTQYF.

A note on this clonotype: A much larger clonotype is one base distant, so this may be a read error. The chain couples TRBV20-1 to TRBJ2-4; unclear D gene. CDR1 is DFQATT, CDR2 SNEGSKA, per germline (reference sequence). V lost 2 bases and J 8 bases, leaving 4 bases between the germline ends. CDR3 size: 10 residues. The DNA for the CDR3 is TGCAGTGCTAGACAAGACATTCAGTACTTC. Amino acids: CSARQDIQYF.

Concerning this clonotype: Given the absence of the conserved phenylalanine or tryptophan at the CDR3 end, a read error is likely. No DNA is shown, since the ends of the CDR3 on it are uncertain; the CDR3 is the one TCRdb lists. J is TRBJ1-6 and V is TRBV9. Germline CDR1 reads SGDLS; CDR2 reads YYNGEE. The CDR3 extends over 12 residues, inclusive of both ends. CDR3 amino acids: CASSDTGSALTS.

This clonotype came up a few times. The chain combines TRBV18 with TRBJ2-7, with D maybe TRBD2 (5 bases). The CDR3 has 14 residues. CDR1 is KGHSH and CDR2 is LQKENI in the germline V gene. V was cut by 6 bases and J by 6 bases, with 18 bases left in between. CDR3: CASSYPGILSEQYF. CDR3 nucleotide sequence: TGTGCCAGCTCGTATCCCGGGATCCTCTCCGAGCAGTACTTC. Full variable domain (rest looked up from reference TRBV18 and TRBJ2-7): NAGVMQNPRHLVRRRGQEARLRCSPMKGHSHVYWYRQLPEEGLKFMVYLQKENIIDESGMPKERFSAEFPKEGPSILRIQQVVRGDSAAYFCASSYPGILSEQYFGPGTRLTVT.

This clonotype was recorded a few times. The V and J genes are TRBV7-9 and TRBJ1-1; D gene unclear. V lost 0 bases and J 0 bases, leaving 5 bases between the germline ends. Germline V CDR1 and CDR2: SEHNR, FQNEAQ (reference sequence). The CDR3 has 14 residues. Here the CDR3 reads CASSLALVNTEAFF. The CDR3 coding sequence is TGTGCCAGCAGCTTAGCGCTTGTGAACACTGAAGCTTTCTTT.

This chain connects TRBV7-9 to TRBJ2-7, with D perhaps matching TRBD1 or TRBD2 (6 bases each). Germline values: CDR1 SEHNR, CDR2 FQNEAQ (reference sequence). V was cut by 5 bases and J by 7 bases, with 15 bases left in between. The CDR3 length is 13 residues. CDR3 DNA sequence: TGTGCCAGCAGCCTCTGGGGGGCCAATGAGCAGTACTTC. This codes for CASSLWGANEQYF.

There are a few counts of this clonotype. The chain recombines TRBV29-1 with TRBJ2-7; TRBD2 matches at 9 bases. The V segment lost 2 bases and the J segment 0 bases; nucleotides outside the gene matches: 2. Germline V gives CDR1 SQVTM, CDR2 ANQGSEA. The CDR3 runs to 14 residues. CDR3 DNA: TGCAGCGTTGAAACTAGCGGGTACTCCTACGAGCAGTACTTC. This gives the protein CSVETSGYSYEQYF.

Turning to this clonotype: One junction end disagrees with the germline gene, perhaps due to a read error. The chain couples TRBV6-1 to TRBJ2-6, with 9 bases matching TRBD1. The germline CDR1 and CDR2 sequences are MNHNS and SASEGT. The length of the CDR3 is 13 residues. CDR3 nucleotides: TGTGCCAGCAGGGACAGGGGCCCGAACACTGAAGCTTTC. It specifies CASRDRGPNTEAF.

The chain links TRBV7-6 to TRBJ2-7; D could derive from TRBD1 or TRBD2 (5 bases each). The CDR3 sequence is 15 residues long. Germline CDR1 is SGHVS and CDR2 is FNYEAQ. V lost 4 bases and J 7 bases, leaving 20 bases between the germline ends. CDR3 nucleotides: TGTGCCAGCAGCTCAGCCAGGGACGGCGGTAGAGAGCAGTACTTC. Translating gives CASSSARDGGREQYF.

At least ten counts were recorded for this clonotype. The chain employs TRBV29-1 and TRBJ2-7; D perhaps matches TRBD2 (5 bases). This CDR3 is built from 11 residues. The V end lost 6 bases, the J end lost 2 bases, and 8 bases lay between the germline ends. Germline lookup yields CDR1 SQVTM and CDR2 ANQGSEA. CDR3: CSVREPYEQYF. In nucleotides, the CDR3 is TGCAGCGTGAGGGAACCCTACGAGCAGTACTTC.

This chain connects TRBV19 to TRBJ2-7, with D perhaps TRBD2 (5 bases). V was clipped by 1 base and J by 3 bases, with 10 bases between them. This CDR3 has 14 amino acids. Per the germline V gene, CDR1 is LNHDA and CDR2 is SQIVND (reference sequence). The DNA of the CDR3 is TGTGCCAGTAGTATAGGAGAGGGCAACTACGAGCAGTACTTC. Protein: CASSIGEGNYEQYF. The variable domain in full, with the rest retrieved from reference TRBV19 and TRBJ2-7, is DGGITQSPKYLFRKEGQNVTLSCEQNLNHDAMYWYRQDPGQGLRLIYYSQIVNDFQKGDIAEGYSVSREKKESFPLTVTSAQKNPTAFYLCASSIGEGNYEQYFGPGTRLTVT.

There are many counts of this clonotype. The rearrangement uses TRBV5-5 and TRBJ1-2; D is ambiguous. The V end was cut by 0 bases, the J end by 1 base, with 4 bases between. The CDR3 length is 13 residues. Germline V lookup: CDR1 SGHKS, CDR2 YYEKEE (reference sequence). In DNA form, the CDR3 reads TGTGCCAGCAGCTTGGTCGATAACTATGGCTACACCTTC. This encodes CASSLVDNYGYTF. Based on the CDR3 plus reference TRBV5-5 and TRBJ1-2, the full variable domain is DAGVTQSPTHLIKTRGQQVTLRCSPISGHKSVSWYQQVLGQGPQFIFQYYEKEERGRGNFPDRFSARQFPNYSSELNVNALLLGDSALYLCASSLVDNYGYTFGSGTRLTVV.

This chain links TRBV29-1 with TRBJ2-5, with 8 bases matching TRBD2. The CDR3 sequence is 12 residues long. Trimming took 8 bases from V and 2 from J; bases not matched to a gene: 4. Germline CDR1 and CDR2: SQVTM and ANQGSEA. CDR3 sequence: CSLVAGQETQYF. CDR3 bases: TGCAGCTTAGTAGCGGGGCAAGAGACCCAGTACTTC.

CDR3 sequence reads: CASSVEPASTDTQYF. For the CDR3, the DNA is TGTGCCAGCAGCGTAGAACCGGCTAGCACAGATACGCAGTATTTT. The V and J genes are TRBV9 and TRBJ2-3; no clear D gene. Germline V gives CDR1 SGDLS, CDR2 YYNGEE. The CDR3 length is 15 residues. V shed 0 bases and J shed 0 bases, with 8 bases lying between them.

This clonotype has only a few counts. This chain connects TRBV14 to TRBJ2-3; no clear D gene. Trimming pared 0 bases from V and 6 bases from J, leaving 7 bases between. Germline V gene lookup returns CDR1 SGHDN and CDR2 FVKESK. This CDR3 has 13 residues. The CDR3 region is CASSQDLVDTQYF. CDR3 in DNA: TGTGCCAGCAGCCAAGATTTAGTGGATACGCAGTATTTT.

This clonotype showed up many times. The chain joins TRBV29-1 to TRBJ2-5; perhaps TRBD1 as D (6 bases). V was pared by 7 bases and J by 2 bases, with 14 bases between. This CDR3 is built from 13 residues. CDR1 and CDR2 from the germline V gene are SQVTM and ANQGSEA. The DNA of the CDR3 is TGCAGCGGTGACCCAGGGGATCAAGAGACCCAGTACTTC. It encodes CSGDPGDQETQYF.

Points on this clonotype: An end of the junction does not agree with germline; a read error may underlie this. This chain connects TRBV27 to TRBJ1-1, with 7 bases that match TRBD1. The CDR3 spans 15 residues. The V gene's germline CDR1 is MNHEY and CDR2 SMNVEV (reference sequence). The DNA for the CDR3 is TGTGCCAGCAATTTATCGAAGGGGGCGAGAACTGAAGCTTTCTTT. This encodes CASNLSKGARTEAFF.

In its sample, this clonotype was seen many times. This chain uses TRBV11-3 with TRBJ2-7; a possible D gene is TRBD1 (5 bases). The ends were cut back, 0 bases at V and 1 base at J, with 16 bases in the middle. The CDR3 loop spans 17 amino acids. Germline values: CDR1 SGHNT, CDR2 YENEEA. This CDR3 reads CASSLDHFRVMSYEQYF. The CDR3 DNA reads TGTGCCAGCAGCTTAGATCATTTCAGGGTGATGTCCTACGAGCAGTACTTC.